This TCR beta chain stems from a study of blood T cell repertoires in COVID-19. Study background: Acute-phase and convalescent COVID-19 samples originated in the United States, Italy and Spain. PBMCs, B-cell-depleted T cells, or T cells provided the cDNA or gDNA that made up the material.

This clone is a singleton in its sample. Profiled with immunoSEQ multiplex PCR; TCRdb holds only in-frame clones, not every one. The repertoire holds some 80,000 clones, almost 85% seen once, with around a tenth in the top ten. Germline V gene data show CDR1 as LGHNA and CDR2 as YNFKEQ. The CDR3 extends over 16 amino acids. J was trimmed by 6 bases and V by 2 bases; bases with no gene match: 7. During active infection, Seattle patients enrolled and were then monitored through disease. The chain joins TRBV4-2 to TRBJ2-1, with 10 positions matching TRBD1. This TCR derives from a man aged 50-59 years with COVID-19, enrolled during active disease. Sample: peripheral blood. Here the CDR3 reads CASSQWGDRGRNEQFF. The CDR3 DNA reads as TGTGCCAGCAGCCAATGGGGAGACAGGGGGCGCAATGAGCAGTTCTTC.